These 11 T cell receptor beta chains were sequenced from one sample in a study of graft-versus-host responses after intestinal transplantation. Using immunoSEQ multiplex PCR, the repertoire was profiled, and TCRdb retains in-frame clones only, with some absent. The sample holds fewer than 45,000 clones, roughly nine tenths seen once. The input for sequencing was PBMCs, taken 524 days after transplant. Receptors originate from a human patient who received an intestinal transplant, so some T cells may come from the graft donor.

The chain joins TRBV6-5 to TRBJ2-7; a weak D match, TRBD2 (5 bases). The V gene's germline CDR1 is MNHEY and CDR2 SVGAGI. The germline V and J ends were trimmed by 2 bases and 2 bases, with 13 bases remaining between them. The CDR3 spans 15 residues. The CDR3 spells CASSYAPGLTYEQYF. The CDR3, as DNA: TGTGCCAGCAGTTACGCCCCCGGACTCACCTACGAGCAGTACTTC.

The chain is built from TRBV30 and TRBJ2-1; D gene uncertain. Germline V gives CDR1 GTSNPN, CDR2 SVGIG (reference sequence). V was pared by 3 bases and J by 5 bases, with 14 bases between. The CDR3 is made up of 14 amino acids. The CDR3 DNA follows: TGTGCCTGGAGGAAGGACCGACCGAACAATGAGCAGTTCTTC. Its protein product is CAWRKDRPNNEQFF.

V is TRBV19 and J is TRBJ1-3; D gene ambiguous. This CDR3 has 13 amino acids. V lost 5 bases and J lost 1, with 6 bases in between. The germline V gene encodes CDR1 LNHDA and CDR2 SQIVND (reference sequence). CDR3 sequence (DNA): TGTGCCAGTAGTTGGGAATCTGGAAACACCATATATTTT. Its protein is CASSWESGNTIYF.

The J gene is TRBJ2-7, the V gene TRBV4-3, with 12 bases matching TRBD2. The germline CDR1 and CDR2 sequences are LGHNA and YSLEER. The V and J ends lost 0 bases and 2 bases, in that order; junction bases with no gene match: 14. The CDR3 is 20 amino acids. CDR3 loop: CASSQDRDVIGLAGTYEQYF. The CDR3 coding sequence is TGCGCCAGCAGCCAAGATCGGGACGTTATCGGACTAGCGGGAACCTACGAGCAGTACTTC.

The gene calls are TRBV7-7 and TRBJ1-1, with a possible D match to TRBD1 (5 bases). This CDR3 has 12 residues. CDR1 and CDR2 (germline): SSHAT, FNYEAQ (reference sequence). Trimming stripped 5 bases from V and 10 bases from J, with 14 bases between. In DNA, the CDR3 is TGTGCCAGCAGCCCCGGAGGGGTGAGAGCTTTCTTT. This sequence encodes CASSPGGVRAFF. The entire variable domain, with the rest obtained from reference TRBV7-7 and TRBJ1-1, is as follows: GAGVSQSPRYKVTKRGQDVTLRCDPISSHATLYWYQQALGQGPEFLTYFNYEAQPDKSGLPSDRFSAERPEGSISTLTIQRTEQRDSAMYRCASSPGGVRAFFGQGTRLTVV.

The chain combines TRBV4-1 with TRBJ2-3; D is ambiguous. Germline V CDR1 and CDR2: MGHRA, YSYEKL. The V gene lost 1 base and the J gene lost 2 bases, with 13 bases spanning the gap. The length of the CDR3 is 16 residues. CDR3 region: CASSQGVETTTDTQYF. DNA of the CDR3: TGCGCCAGCAGCCAAGGGGTAGAGACAACCACAGATACGCAGTATTTT.

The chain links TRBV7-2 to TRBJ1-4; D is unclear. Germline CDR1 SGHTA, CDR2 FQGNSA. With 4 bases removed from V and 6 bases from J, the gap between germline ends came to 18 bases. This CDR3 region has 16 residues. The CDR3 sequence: CASSSSTGRPDEKLFF. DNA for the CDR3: TGTGCCAGCAGCTCATCGACGGGCCGCCCTGATGAAAAACTGTTTTTT.

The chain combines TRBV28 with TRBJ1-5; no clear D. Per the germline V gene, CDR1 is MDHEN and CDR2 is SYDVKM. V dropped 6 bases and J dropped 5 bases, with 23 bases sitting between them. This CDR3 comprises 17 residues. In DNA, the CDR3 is TGTGCCAGCAGACCCCGGGGATTCCGGGTCGGTCATCAGCCCCAGCATTTT. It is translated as CASRPRGFRVGHQPQHF.

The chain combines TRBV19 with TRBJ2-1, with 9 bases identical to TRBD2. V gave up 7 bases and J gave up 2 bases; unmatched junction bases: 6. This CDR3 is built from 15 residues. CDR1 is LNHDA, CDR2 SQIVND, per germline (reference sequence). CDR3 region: CASTQAGGPYNEQFF. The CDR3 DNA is TGTGCCAGTACCCAAGCGGGAGGTCCCTACAATGAGCAGTTCTTC. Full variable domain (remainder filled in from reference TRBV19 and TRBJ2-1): DGGITQSPKYLFRKEGQNVTLSCEQNLNHDAMYWYRQDPGQGLRLIYYSQIVNDFQKGDIAEGYSVSREKKESFPLTVTSAQKNPTAFYLCASTQAGGPYNEQFFGPGTRLTVL.

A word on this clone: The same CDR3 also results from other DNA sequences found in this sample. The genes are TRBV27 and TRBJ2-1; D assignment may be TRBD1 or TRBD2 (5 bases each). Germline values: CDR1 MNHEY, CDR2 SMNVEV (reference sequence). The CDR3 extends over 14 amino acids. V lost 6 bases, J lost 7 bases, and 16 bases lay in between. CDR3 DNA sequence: TGTGCCAGCAGCTTAGCGCAGGGTGTGAATGAGCAGTTCTTC. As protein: CASSLAQGVNEQFF.

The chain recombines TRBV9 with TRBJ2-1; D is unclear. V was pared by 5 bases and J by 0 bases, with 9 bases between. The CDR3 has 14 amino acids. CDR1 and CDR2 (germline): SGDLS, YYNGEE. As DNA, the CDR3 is TGTGCCAGCAGTACCGGTGGCTCCTACAATGAGCAGTTCTTC. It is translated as CASSTGGSYNEQFF. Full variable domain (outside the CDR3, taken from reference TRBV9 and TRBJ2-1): DSGVTQTPKHLITATGQRVTLRCSPRSGDLSVYWYQQSLDQGLQFLIQYYNGEERAKGNILERFSAQQFPDLHSELNLSSLELGDSALYFCASSTGGSYNEQFFGPGTRLTVL.